The next 5 T cell receptor beta chains were all read from a single sample in a study of neurological immune-mediated disorders. MiXCR, applied by TCRdb to the 5' RACE reads, yields one record per CDR3 protein. The table records about 62,000 distinct CDR3 sequences, less than 6% of them present only once. Sequenced: PBMCs. Receptors originate from a woman in her forties or fifties with multiple sclerosis.

This clonotype appeared many times. The V and J genes are TRBV7-2 and TRBJ2-5, with D possibly matching TRBD1 (6 bases). The germline V gene has CDR1 SGHTA and CDR2 FQGNSA. The V gene lost 2 bases and the J gene lost 0 bases, with 10 bases spanning the gap. This CDR3 region has 15 residues. CDR3 bases: TGTGCCAGCAGCTTATGGGGACAATACCAAGAGACCCAGTACTTC. Its protein is CASSLWGQYQETQYF.

This clonotype was seen repeatedly, ten times or more. The CDR3 region has the DNA TGCGCCAGCAGCCAAACCAGGTCTTACTACGAGCAGTACTTC. Translated: CASSQTRSYYEQYF. The J gene is TRBJ2-7, the V gene TRBV4-1, with D unclear. There are 14 residues in the CDR3. CDR1 and CDR2 (germline): MGHRA, YSYEKL. V lost 2 bases, J lost 3 bases, and 11 bases lay in between.

This clonotype was recorded at least ten times. The chain uses TRBV7-6 and TRBJ2-7; D possibly corresponds to TRBD1 (6 bases). Per the germline V gene, CDR1 is SGHVS and CDR2 is FNYEAQ. The V gene lost 2 bases and the J gene lost 3 bases, with 14 bases spanning the gap. This CDR3 comprises 15 residues. The CDR3 sequence is CASSLHEQGGYEQYF. As DNA, the CDR3 is TGTGCCAGCAGCTTACATGAACAGGGTGGCTACGAGCAGTACTTC.

There are many counts of this clonotype. V and J are TRBV5-5 and TRBJ1-1, with D possibly matching TRBD1 (5 bases). Trimming cost V 1 base and J 6 bases, with 13 bases left between them. Germline assignment: CDR1 SGHKS and CDR2 YYEKEE (reference sequence). The CDR3 length is 14 residues. The CDR3 DNA reads as TGTGCCAGCAGCTTGAGGGCAGGGCGAGCTGAAGCTTTCTTT. This translates into CASSLRAGRAEAFF.

This clonotype appeared many times. The chain has TRBV11-3 and TRBJ2-7, with D uncertain. This CDR3 region has 14 residues. Trimming shortened V by 1 base and J by 0 bases, and 7 bases separated the two germline ends. The germline CDR1 and CDR2 sequences are SGHNT and YENEEA. DNA for the CDR3: TGTGCCAGCAGCTTAGTTGGGTCCTCCTACGAGCAGTACTTC. Encoded protein: CASSLVGSSYEQYF.